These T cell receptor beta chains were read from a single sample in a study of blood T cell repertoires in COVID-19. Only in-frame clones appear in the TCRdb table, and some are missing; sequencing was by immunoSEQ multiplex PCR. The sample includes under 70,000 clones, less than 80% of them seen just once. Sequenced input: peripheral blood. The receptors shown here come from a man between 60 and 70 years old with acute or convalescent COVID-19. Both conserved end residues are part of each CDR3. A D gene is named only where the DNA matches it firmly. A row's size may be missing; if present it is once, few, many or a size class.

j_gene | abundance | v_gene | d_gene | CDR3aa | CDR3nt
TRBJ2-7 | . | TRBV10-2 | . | CASTSEGGEQYF | TGCGCCAGCACCAGTGAGGGTGGCGAGCAGTACTTC
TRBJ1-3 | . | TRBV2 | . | CASSAKSNTIYF | TGTGCCAGCAGCGCCAAGAGTAACACCATATATTTT
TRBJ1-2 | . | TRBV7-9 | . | CASSLDRDYGYTF | TGTGCCAGCAGCTTGGACAGAGACTATGGCTACACCTTC
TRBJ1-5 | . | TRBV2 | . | CASSEVTGNQPQHF | TGTGCCAGCAGTGAGGTAACAGGGAATCAGCCCCAGCATTTT
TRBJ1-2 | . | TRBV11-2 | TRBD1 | CASSPTGFLGYTF | TGTGCCAGCAGTCCGACAGGGTTCTTGGGCTACACCTTC
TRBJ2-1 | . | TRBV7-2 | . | CASSLIVTEQFF | TGTGCCAGCAGCTTAATAGTCACTGAGCAGTTCTTC
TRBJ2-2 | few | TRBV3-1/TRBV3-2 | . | CASSQVTSQNTGELFF | TGTGCCAGCAGCCAAGTAACTAGCCAGAACACCGGGGAGCTGTTTTTT
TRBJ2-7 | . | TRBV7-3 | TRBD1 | CASSSGQGHYEQYF | TGTGCCAGCAGCTCCGGACAGGGACACTACGAGCAGTACTTC
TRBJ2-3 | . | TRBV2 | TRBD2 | CASSDAGEGTDTQYF | TGTGCCAGCAGTGACGCGGGAGAGGGGACAGATACGCAGTATTTT
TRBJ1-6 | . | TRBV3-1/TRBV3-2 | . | CASREELNNSPLHF | TGTGCCAGCAGGGAGGAATTAAATAATTCACCCCTCCACTTT
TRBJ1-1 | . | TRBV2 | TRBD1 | CASSSEPGQGTEAFF | TGTGCCAGCAGTTCAGAGCCGGGACAGGGGACTGAAGCTTTCTTT
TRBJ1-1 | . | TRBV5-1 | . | CASSLAQWNTEAFF | TGCGCCAGCAGCTTGGCACAGTGGAACACTGAAGCTTTCTTT
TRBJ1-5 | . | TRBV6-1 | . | CASSEFEGLGQPQHF | TGTGCCAGCAGTGAATTTGAGGGATTAGGACAGCCCCAGCATTTT
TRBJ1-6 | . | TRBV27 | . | CASSTRMSSAYNSPLHF | TGTGCCAGCAGCACCCGTATGTCGAGTGCCTATAATTCACCCCTCCACTTT
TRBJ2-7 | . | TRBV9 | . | CASSVDPGKVYEQYF | TGTGCCAGCAGCGTAGATCCGGGGAAGGTATACGAGCAGTACTTC
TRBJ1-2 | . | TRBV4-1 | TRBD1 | CASSQGQGAGGYTF | TGCGCCAGCAGCCAAGGACAGGGGGCGGGCGGCTACACCTTC
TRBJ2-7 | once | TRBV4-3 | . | CASSQDTGVYEQYF | TGCGCCAGCAGCCAAGACACGGGGGTCTACGAGCAGTACTTC
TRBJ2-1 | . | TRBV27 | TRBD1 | CASSSIGQGWRNEQFF | TGTGCCAGCAGCTCTATCGGACAGGGGTGGAGGAATGAGCAGTTCTTC
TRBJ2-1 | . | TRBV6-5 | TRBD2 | CASSLTSGPYNEQFF | TGTGCCAGCAGTTTGACTAGCGGTCCCTACAATGAGCAGTTCTTC
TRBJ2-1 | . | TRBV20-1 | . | CSASADEQFF | TGCAGTGCTAGTGCCGATGAGCAGTTCTTC
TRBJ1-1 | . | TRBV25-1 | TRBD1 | CASSSGQAKQQAFF | TGTGCCAGCAGCTCCGGACAGGCAAAGCAGCAAGCTTTCTTT
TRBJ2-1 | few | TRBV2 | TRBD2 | CASSVGAGGGDEQFF | TGTGCCAGCAGTGTTGGCGCCGGGGGGGGCGATGAGCAGTTCTTC
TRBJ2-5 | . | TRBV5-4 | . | CASSSRFDRSETQYF | TGTGCCAGCAGTTCTCGCTTTGACAGAAGTGAGACCCAGTACTTC
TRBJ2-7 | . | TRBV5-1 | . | CASSTGWITYEQYF | TGCGCCAGCAGCACGGGGTGGATTACCTACGAGCAGTACTTC
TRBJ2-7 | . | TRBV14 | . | CASSPRQRGIYSYEQYF | TGTGCCAGCAGCCCCCGACAACGGGGGATATACTCCTACGAGCAGTACTTC
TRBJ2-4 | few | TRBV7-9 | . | CASSPLWPRDIQYF | TGTGCCAGCAGCCCCCTCTGGCCCCGGGACATTCAGTACTTC
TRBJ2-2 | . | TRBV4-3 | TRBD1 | CASSPTGATGELFF | TGCGCCAGCAGCCCGACAGGGGCCACCGGGGAGCTGTTTTTT
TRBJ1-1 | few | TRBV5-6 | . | CASSYNRLYRSEAFF | TGTGCCAGCAGCTACAACAGGCTCTATCGCTCTGAAGCTTTCTTT
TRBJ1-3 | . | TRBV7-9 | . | CASSLAQGSLGNTIYF | TGTGCCAGCAGCTTAGCGCAGGGCTCACTCGGAAACACCATATATTTT
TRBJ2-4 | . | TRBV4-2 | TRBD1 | CASSQGGGADRFKNIQYF | TGTGCCAGCAGCCAAGGAGGGGGCGCGGATCGTTTCAAAAACATTCAGTACTTC
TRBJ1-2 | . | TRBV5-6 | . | CASSPTAPRGYTF | TGTGCCAGCAGCCCGACAGCGCCACGTGGCTACACCTTC
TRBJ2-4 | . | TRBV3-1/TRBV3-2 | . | CASSPQVTQAKNIQYF | TGTGCCAGCAGCCCCCAAGTAACTCAAGCCAAAAACATTCAGTACTTC
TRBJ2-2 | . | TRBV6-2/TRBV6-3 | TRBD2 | CASSTGTISTGELFF | TGTGCCAGCAGTACCGGGACTATCTCCACCGGGGAGCTGTTTTTT
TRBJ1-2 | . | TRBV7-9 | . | CASNFGENYGYTF | TGTGCCAGCAACTTCGGGGAAAACTATGGCTACACCTTC
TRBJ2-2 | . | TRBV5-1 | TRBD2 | CASSLGLAGGTTGELFF | TGCGCCAGCAGCTTGGGACTAGCGGGAGGGACCACCGGGGAGCTGTTTTTT
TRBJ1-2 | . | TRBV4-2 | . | CASSQATAGDTYGYTF | TGTGCCAGCAGCCAAGCCACGGCAGGGGATACTTATGGCTACACCTTC
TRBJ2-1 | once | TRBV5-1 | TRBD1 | CASSPDRDSPNNEQFF | TGCGCCAGCAGCCCGGACCGGGACAGCCCTAACAATGAACAGTTCTTC
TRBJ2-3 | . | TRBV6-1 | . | CASSDRLGDTQYF | TGTGCCAGCAGTGACAGGCTCGGAGATACGCAGTATTTT
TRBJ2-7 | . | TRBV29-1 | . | CSVTRDFYEQYF | TGCAGCGTGACTAGGGATTTCTACGAGCAGTACTTC
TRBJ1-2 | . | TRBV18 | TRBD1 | CASSSANLGTGGADYGYTF | TGTGCCAGCTCATCCGCTAATTTGGGGACAGGGGGCGCGGACTATGGCTACACCTTC
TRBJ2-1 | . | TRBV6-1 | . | CASRNAGNEQFF | TGTGCCAGCAGGAACGCGGGAAATGAGCAGTTCTTC